These 9 T cell receptor beta chains originate from one sample sequenced in a study of radiotherapy plus CTLA-4 blockade in lung cancer. Sequencing used immunoSEQ multiplex PCR; TCRdb keeps in-frame clones, though not all of them. The sample gives around 70,000 clones, around four fifths of which show up once; about 4% is in the top ten. The sample consisted of peripheral blood, taken from a patient treated with radiotherapy plus ipilimumab. All receptors come from a human donor with non-small cell lung cancer who had a partial response to radiotherapy plus ipilimumab.

The chain carries TRBV6-6 and TRBJ1-1, with D maybe TRBD1 (5 bases). The V end was cut by 2 bases, the J end by 1 base, with 11 bases between. The CDR3 covers 15 residues. In germline, CDR1 is MNHNY, CDR2 SVGAGI (reference sequence). In nucleotides, the CDR3 is TGTGCCAGCAGTTACGCTTTCGGGGGGAACACTGAAGCTTTCTTT. Translation: CASSYAFGGNTEAFF.

The V and J genes are TRBV7-6 and TRBJ1-3, with D uncertain. Between the trimmed V and J ends, which lost 5 bases and 4 bases, there was a span of 21 bases. The CDR3 is 17 amino acids. Germline lookup yields CDR1 SGHVS and CDR2 FNYEAQ. The CDR3: CASSPSPTGIAGNTIYF. CDR3 sequence (DNA): TGTGCCAGCAGCCCTAGCCCGACGGGAATAGCGGGAAACACCATATATTTT.

The chain carries TRBV10-1 and TRBJ2-7; a possible D gene is TRBD1 (5 bases). Germline V gene data show CDR1 as WNHNN and CDR2 as SYGVQD (reference sequence). The germline V and J ends were trimmed by 2 bases and 4 bases, with 6 bases remaining between them. This CDR3 has 12 residues. The CDR3 loop is CASSERQYEQYF. The CDR3 nucleotides are TGCGCCAGCAGTGAGAGACAGTACGAGCAGTACTTC.

V usage is TRBV4-1 and J usage is TRBJ1-3; D gene ambiguous. Germline CDR1 and CDR2: MGHRA and YSYEKL. The ends were cut back, 6 bases at V and 2 bases at J, with 14 bases in the middle. The CDR3 has 15 amino acids. CDR3 in DNA: TGCGCCAGCAGTTCCCCGGGCGGGACTGGAAACACCATATATTTT. This codes for CASSSPGGTGNTIYF.

This rearrangement joins TRBV6-5 to TRBJ1-4, with 7 positions matching TRBD1. The CDR3 is 15 residues long. Trimming took 2 bases from V and 10 from J; bases not matched to a gene: 10. Germline CDR1 and CDR2: MNHEY and SVGAGI. CDR3 region: CASSYRRQGDAKLFF. The CDR3 region has the DNA TGTGCCAGCAGTTACCGTAGACAGGGAGACGCAAAACTGTTTTTT.

This rearrangement joins TRBV5-1 to TRBJ2-7, with D possibly matching TRBD1 (5 bases). With 4 bases removed from V and 0 bases from J, the gap between germline ends came to 14 bases. Germline CDR1 is SGHRS and CDR2 is YFSETQ. CDR3 size: 15 residues. This chain's CDR3 is CASSDPGKSSYEQYF. The DNA of the CDR3 is TGCGCCAGCAGCGATCCAGGGAAGAGCTCCTACGAGCAGTACTTC.

This sequence joins TRBV7-3 and TRBJ2-2, with a tentative D call TRBD1 (5 bases). The CDR3 has 16 residues. Germline assignment: CDR1 SGHTA and CDR2 FQGTGA. The germline V and J ends were trimmed by 1 base and 4 bases, with 13 bases remaining between them. DNA for the CDR3: TGTGCCAGCAGCTTAAGCGCAGGGATGGGCACCGGGGAGCTGTTTTTT. Translation: CASSLSAGMGTGELFF.

This chain joins TRBV2 and TRBJ1-5, with D possibly matching TRBD1 (6 bases). Germline V gives CDR1 SNHLY, CDR2 FYNNEI. This CDR3 is 15 amino acids long. Trimming took off 6 bases at V and 3 bases at J, with 15 bases between the two ends. CDR3 DNA sequence: TGTGCCAGCAGAGGCGGACAGAGACTCAATCAGCCCCAGCATTTT. It codes for CASRGGQRLNQPQHF.

The chain joins TRBV7-7 to TRBJ2-5, with TRBD2 identical over 7 bases. V shed 4 bases, J shed 2 bases, and the junction held 4 bases outside the gene matches. Looked up from germline, CDR1 is SSHAT and CDR2 is FNYEAQ (reference sequence). This CDR3 has 14 residues. CDR3 region: CASSSRGVQETQYF. The DNA of the CDR3 is TGTGCCAGCAGCTCCCGGGGGGTACAAGAGACCCAGTACTTC.